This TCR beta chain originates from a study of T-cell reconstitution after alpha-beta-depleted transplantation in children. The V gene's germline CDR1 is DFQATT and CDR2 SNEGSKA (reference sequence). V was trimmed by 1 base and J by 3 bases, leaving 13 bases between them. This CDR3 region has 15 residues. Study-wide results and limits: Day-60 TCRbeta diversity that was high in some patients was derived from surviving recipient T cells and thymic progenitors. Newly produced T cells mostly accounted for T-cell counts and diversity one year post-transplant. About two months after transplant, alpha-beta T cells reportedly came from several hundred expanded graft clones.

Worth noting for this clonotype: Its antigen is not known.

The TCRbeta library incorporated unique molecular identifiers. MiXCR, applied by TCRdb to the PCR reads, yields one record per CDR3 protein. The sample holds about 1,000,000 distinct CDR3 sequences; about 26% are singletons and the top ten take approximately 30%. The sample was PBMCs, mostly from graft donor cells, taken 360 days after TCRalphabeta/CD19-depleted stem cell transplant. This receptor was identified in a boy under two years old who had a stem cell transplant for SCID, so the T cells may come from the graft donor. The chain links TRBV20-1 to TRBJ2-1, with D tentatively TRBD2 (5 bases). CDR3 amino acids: CSARAYSRDYNEQFF. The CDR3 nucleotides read TGCAGTGCTAGAGCATACTCTCGGGACTACAATGAGCAGTTCTTC.